This passage covers 24 T cell receptor beta chains from one sample sequenced in a study of regulatory T cells in long-lasting Graves disease. To make TCR beta libraries, researchers used iRepertoire HTBI primers and Arm-PCR of CDR3 regions. TCRdb independently ran MiXCR on the multiplex PCR reads; one entry per CDR3 protein. Here the sample spans about 200,000 distinct CDR3 sequences, around 18% being singletons. The time point was: newly diagnosed GD, antithyroid drugs for less than 3 months. Generation of the TCR library employed RNA extracted from PBMCs. This specimen was peripheral blood mononuclear cells (PBMCs), taken at new diagnosis, from a patient treated with antithyroid drugs. These receptors all stem from a female donor with Graves disease.

This clonotype has at least ten counts. V is TRBV10-3 and J is TRBJ1-4; possible D gene TRBD1, 6 bases. The germline V gene has CDR1 ENHRY and CDR2 SYGVKD. This CDR3 region has 13 residues. V was pared by 10 bases and J by 9 bases, with 18 bases between. The CDR3 nucleotides are TGTGCCACCCGTTCCGTAGGGGGTCAAAAACTGTTTTTT. This encodes CATRSVGGQKLFF.

This clonotype was detected many times. The V gene is TRBV10-2, the J gene TRBJ2-1; D unresolved. V was clipped by 4 bases and J by 1 base, with 8 bases between them. The CDR3 length is 14 residues. Germline V lookup: CDR1 WSHSY, CDR2 SAAADI. CDR3 sequence (DNA): TGCGCCAGCAGTGCACCGGAATCCTACAATGAGCAGTTCTTC. It encodes CASSAPESYNEQFF.

The chain joins TRBV27 to TRBJ2-5; TRBD2 matches 9 bases. This CDR3 has 14 amino acids. Trimming took 7 bases from V and 4 from J; bases not matched to a gene: 7. Germline-derived CDR1 and CDR2 are MNHEY and SMNVEV (reference sequence). This chain's CDR3 is CASKLAGPTETQYF. Written as DNA, the CDR3 is TGTGCCAGCAAACTAGCGGGCCCCACAGAGACCCAGTACTTC.

This clonotype was seen only a few times. V usage is TRBV30 and J usage is TRBJ1-6; D not resolved. CDR1 and CDR2 (germline): GTSNPN, SVGIG (reference sequence). The CDR3 extends over 14 amino acids. V was pared by 3 bases and J by 7 bases, with 13 bases between. Here the CDR3 DNA reads TGTGCCTGGAGGGGGTGGGCCACCAATTCACCCCTCCACTTT. Translating it yields CAWRGWATNSPLHF.

This clonotype occurred many times. The chain is built from TRBV6-6 and TRBJ1-3; D gene unclear. Germline CDR1 and CDR2: MNHNY and SVGAGI (reference sequence). Trimming removed 0 bases at V and 0 bases at J, with 9 bases between. The CDR3 loop spans 16 amino acids. The CDR3, as DNA: TGTGCCAGCAGTTACTCGTTCCGAGCCTCTGGAAACACCATATATTTT. Encoded protein: CASSYSFRASGNTIYF.

The chain combines TRBV27 with TRBJ1-2; possibly TRBD1 for D (6 bases). The V end was cut by 8 bases, the J end by 4 bases, with 8 bases between. Germline assignment: CDR1 MNHEY and CDR2 SMNVEV (reference sequence). The CDR3 consists of 11 residues. The CDR3: CASGTSYGYTF. Here the CDR3 DNA reads TGTGCCAGCGGGACAAGCTATGGCTACACCTTC.

At least ten counts were recorded for this clonotype. The V gene is TRBV5-1, the J gene TRBJ2-7; D perhaps matches TRBD1 (5 bases). Deletions cut 0 bases from V and 6 bases from J, with 13 bases between. Germline CDR1 is SGHRS and CDR2 is YFSETQ. The CDR3 covers 14 residues. CDR3 protein: CASSLETQGSEQYF. DNA of the CDR3: TGCGCCAGCAGCTTGGAAACTCAGGGAAGCGAGCAGTACTTC. Combining the CDR3 with reference TRBV5-1 and TRBJ2-7 gives the whole variable domain KAGVTQTPRYLIKTRGQQVTLSCSPISGHRSVSWYQQTPGQGLQFLFEYFSETQRNKGNFPGRFSGRQFSNSRSEMNVSTLELGDSALYLCASSLETQGSEQYFGPGTRLTVT.

This clonotype was observed at least ten times. This chain links TRBV3-1 with TRBJ2-7; either TRBD1 or TRBD2 may supply D (7 bases each). CDR3 length: 16 residues. The germline V gene has CDR1 LGHDT and CDR2 YNNKEL (reference sequence). V lost 0 bases, J lost 6 bases, and 18 bases lay in between. The CDR3 DNA is TGTGCCAGCAGCCAAGACCCGGGGGAGGGGGCGATCGAGCAGTACTTC. As protein: CASSQDPGEGAIEQYF.

This clonotype was recorded at least ten times. The genes are TRBV7-2 and TRBJ2-1; 8 nucleotides line up with TRBD2. V was pared by 5 bases and J by 11 bases, with 14 bases of the junction left unmatched. The V gene's germline CDR1 is SGHTA and CDR2 FQGNSA. The CDR3 extends over 15 amino acids. The CDR3 region is CASSPPGTRLLQQFF. Written as DNA, the CDR3 is TGTGCCAGCAGCCCTCCCGGGACTAGACTTCTCCAGCAGTTCTTC.

In this sample, this clonotype turned up many times. The chain has TRBV12-3 or TRBV12-4 and TRBJ1-2; maybe TRBD1 (5 bases). Between the trimmed V and J ends, which lost 4 bases and 4 bases, there was a span of 13 bases. The CDR3 loop spans 14 amino acids. Here the CDR3 DNA reads TGTGCCAGCAGTTGGGGGGGAGCCGGCTATGGCTACACCTTC. This encodes CASSWGGAGYGYTF.

The CDR3 loop reads CASSNGVNTEAFF. The CDR3 coding sequence is TGTGCCAGCAGCAATGGCGTGAACACTGAAGCTTTCTTT. The chain has TRBV5-4 and TRBJ1-1; D call uncertain. The CDR3 sequence is 13 residues long. Germline values: CDR1 SGHNT, CDR2 YYREEE (reference sequence). Trimming shortened V by 4 bases and J by 0 bases, and 7 bases separated the two germline ends. Full variable domain (missing parts from reference TRBV5-4 and TRBJ1-1): ETGVTQSPTHLIKTRGQQVTLRCSSQSGHNTVSWYQQALGQGPQFIFQYYREEENGRGNFPPRFSGLQFPNYSSELNVNALELDDSALYLCASSNGVNTEAFFGQGTRLTVV.

Ten or more counts support this clonotype. This rearrangement joins TRBV19 to TRBJ2-7; 11 nucleotides agree with TRBD1. The germline V gene has CDR1 LNHDA and CDR2 SQIVND (reference sequence). Unmatched junction bases numbered 10, after V lost 3 bases and J lost 3 bases. This CDR3 spans 17 amino acids. The CDR3 region is CASSISSGGTGGYEQYF. The CDR3 nucleotides are TGTGCCAGTAGTATTTCGTCGGGGGGGACAGGGGGCTACGAGCAGTACTTC.

The chain uses TRBV2 and TRBJ2-3; D gene uncertain. The CDR3 is made up of 12 amino acids. Looked up from germline, CDR1 is SNHLY and CDR2 is FYNNEI. Deletions cut 3 bases from V and 7 bases from J, with 8 bases between. In DNA, the CDR3 is TGTGCCAGCAGTGATGACACTAATACGCAGTATTTT. This gives the protein CASSDDTNTQYF.

The sample holds many counts of this clonotype. V and J are TRBV10-3 and TRBJ1-6; D possibly corresponds to TRBD1 (5 bases). Germline V gene sequence: CDR1 ENHRY, CDR2 SYGVKD. Trimming cost V 0 bases and J 8 bases, with 11 bases left between them. The CDR3 loop spans 15 amino acids. CDR3 protein: CAISESYGTDSPLHF. The CDR3 coding sequence is TGTGCCATCAGTGAGTCATATGGGACGGATTCACCCCTCCACTTT.

This clonotype was seen at least ten times. The chain carries TRBV11-2 and TRBJ2-5; 7 bases fit TRBD2. CDR1 is SGHAT, CDR2 FQNNGV, per germline. CDR3 length: 14 amino acids. Germline trimming cut 5 bases from V and 3 bases from J; bases unmatched to any gene: 6. The CDR3 nucleotides read TGTGCCAGCAGCCGTACTCTAGCGGAAGAGACCCAGTACTTC. Protein: CASSRTLAEETQYF.

This clonotype appeared many times. The CDR3 is CASASGVLETQYF. CDR3 nucleotide sequence: TGTGCCAGCGCTTCGGGAGTGTTGGAGACCCAGTACTTC. The rearrangement uses TRBV6-2 or TRBV6-3 and TRBJ2-5; tentative D call: TRBD2 (6 bases). CDR1 is MNHEY, CDR2 SVGEGT, per germline. V lost 8 bases to trimming and J lost 5 bases, with 15 bases between them. The CDR3 loop spans 13 amino acids.

This clonotype was detected ten times or more. The chain is built from TRBV10-1 and TRBJ2-6, with D hard to call. The germline V gene encodes CDR1 WNHNN and CDR2 SYGVQD (reference sequence). Trimming shortened V by 5 bases and J by 4 bases, and 12 bases separated the two germline ends. The CDR3 spans 15 residues. The CDR3 sequence: CASSLDPRGANVLTF. CDR3 nucleotide sequence: TGCGCCAGCAGTTTGGATCCGCGGGGGGCCAACGTCCTGACTTTC.

The chain combines TRBV20-1 with TRBJ2-3; D is tentatively TRBD1 or TRBD2 (5 bases each). The CDR3 covers 13 residues. The germline V gene encodes CDR1 DFQATT and CDR2 SNEGSKA (reference sequence). Between the trimmed V and J ends, which lost 6 bases and 8 bases, there was a span of 18 bases. CDR3 loop: CSAGTGSEGTQYF. CDR3 sequence (DNA): TGCAGTGCCGGGACGGGCTCAGAGGGTACGCAGTATTTT.

Ten or more counts support this clonotype. This chain connects TRBV15 to TRBJ2-1; TRBD2 agrees at 9 bases. The length of the CDR3 is 14 residues. The V gene's germline CDR1 is LNHNV and CDR2 YYDKDF (reference sequence). Trimming took 6 bases from V and 4 from J; bases not matched to a gene: 4. The chain's CDR3 is CATSTAGGYNEQFF. Written as DNA, the CDR3 is TGTGCCACCAGTACCGCGGGAGGGTACAATGAGCAGTTCTTC.

This clonotype was observed at least ten times. The chain employs TRBV28 and TRBJ1-4; the D gene is possibly TRBD1 (6 bases). The CDR3 length is 16 residues. Per the germline V gene, CDR1 is MDHEN and CDR2 is SYDVKM. Trimming pared 5 bases from V and 6 bases from J, leaving 19 bases between. CDR3 coding DNA: TGTGCCAGCAGTCATCTCTCGGGGGGGCCCTATGAAAAACTGTTTTTT. It encodes CASSHLSGGPYEKLFF.

This clonotype was detected many times. The CDR3, as DNA: TGTGCCAGCTCACCGGTTCGGACGACTAACGAGCAGTACTTC. This codes for CASSPVRTTNEQYF. The chain couples TRBV18 to TRBJ2-7, with D possibly being TRBD2 (5 bases). CDR1 is KGHSH and CDR2 is LQKENI in the germline V gene. V was clipped by 3 bases and J by 5 bases, with 14 bases between them. The CDR3 has 14 amino acids.

This clonotype was recorded many times. The chain carries TRBV24-1 and TRBJ1-2; no clear D. The CDR3 runs 14 residues. V dropped 1 base and J dropped 2 bases, with 7 bases sitting between them. Germline values: CDR1 KGHDR, CDR2 SFDVKD. The CDR3 DNA reads TGTGCCACCAGTGATTTTCGGAGCAACTATGGCTACACCTTC. Residues: CATSDFRSNYGYTF.

This clonotype occurred many times. Germline and junction disagree at one end, which may indicate a read error. CDR3 region: CASSLDQREERVF. The CDR3 DNA is TGTGCCAGCAGCTTAGATCAGAGGGAGGAAAGGGTCTTC. This chain joins TRBV11-2 and TRBJ2-1; TRBD2 is a possible D gene (6 bases). This CDR3 spans 13 amino acids. Germline values: CDR1 SGHAT, CDR2 FQNNGV.

Ten or more counts support this clonotype. The chain links TRBV9 to TRBJ1-2, with TRBD1 as a possible D gene (5 bases). The germline V and J ends were trimmed by 4 bases and 0 bases, with 7 bases remaining between them. The CDR3 covers 13 residues. Germline V gene data show CDR1 as SGDLS and CDR2 as YYNGEE. The CDR3 spells CASSTRANYGYTF. In DNA, the CDR3 is TGTGCCAGCAGCACCAGGGCTAACTATGGCTACACCTTC.